This T cell receptor (beta chain) comes out of a study of T cells after yellow fever vaccination. V dropped 5 bases and J dropped 4 bases, with 13 bases sitting between them. Germline V gives CDR1 LNHDA, CDR2 SQIVND (reference sequence). This CDR3 spans 14 amino acids. TCRdb re-called the 5' RACE reads through MiXCR, storing one row per CDR3 protein. The table includes 450,000 to 600,000 distinct CDR3 sequences, approximately 15% detected once. This clonotype was found a few times. This TCR came from a man younger than 45 who received the YFV17D yellow fever vaccine. Sequencing was performed on PBMCs, taken on the day of the yellow fever booster vaccination. The genes are TRBV19 and TRBJ2-3; D might be TRBD1 (5 bases). The CDR3 coding sequence is TGTGCCAGTAGTGGGGCACTGGGCCCAGATACGCAGTATTTT. It translates to CASSGALGPDTQYF. The full variable domain, in which reference TRBV19 and TRBJ2-3 provide the parts outside the CDR3, is DGGITQSPKYLFRKEGQNVTLSCEQNLNHDAMYWYRQDPGQGLRLIYYSQIVNDFQKGDIAEGYSVSREKKESFPLTVTSAQKNPTAFYLCASSGALGPDTQYFGPGTRLTVL.